Below are 11 T cell receptor beta chains sequenced from a single sample in a study of identical twins. TCRdb analysed the 5' RACE reads with MiXCR anew, one entry per CDR3 protein. Counted here are roughly 250,000 distinct CDR3 sequences, over 11% occurring once; the ten biggest clones make up 8.5% to 10%. The sample comprised memory (CD45RO+) T cells sorted from blood. The receptor source for this set is a woman aged 18-35 years in good health.

The chain is built from TRBV5-1 and TRBJ2-1; no reliable D call. Germline assignment: CDR1 SGHRS and CDR2 YFSETQ. CDR3 length: 13 amino acids. Between the trimmed V and J ends, which lost 0 bases and 8 bases, there was a span of 9 bases. The DNA for the CDR3 is TGCGCCAGCAGCTTGGTTACTTCCTATGAGCAGTTCTTC. It yields the protein CASSLVTSYEQFF.

This clonotype was found a few times. The J gene is TRBJ2-2, the V gene TRBV3-1; 8 bases match TRBD2. CDR3 length: 16 residues. The germline CDR1 and CDR2 sequences are LGHDT and YNNKEL (reference sequence). Trimming cost V 4 bases and J 0 bases; bases outside gene matches: 4. The CDR3 here is CASSLSGVANTGELFF. The CDR3, as DNA: TGTGCCAGCAGCCTTAGCGGGGTAGCGAACACCGGGGAGCTGTTTTTT.

The chain recombines TRBV6-1 with TRBJ1-6; 7 nucleotides line up with TRBD1. The CDR3 covers 15 residues. The V segment lost 7 bases and the J segment 10 bases; nucleotides outside the gene matches: 13. The germline V gene encodes CDR1 MNHNS and CDR2 SASEGT. CDR3 nucleotides: TGTGCCAGCAAGCTGGGGCAACAGGGGAGCTCACCCCTCCACTTT. Encoded protein: CASKLGQQGSSPLHF.

The rearrangement uses TRBV18 and TRBJ2-7; D is undetermined. Trimming removed 3 bases from V and 7 bases from J, with 16 bases in between. The CDR3 is 14 residues long. The germline gives CDR1 KGHSH, CDR2 LQKENI. For the CDR3, the DNA is TGTGCCAGCTCACCGTACAGAGATTACGAGGAGCAGTACTTC. Protein sequence: CASSPYRDYEEQYF.

The table lists this clonotype with many counts. The chain is built from TRBV12-3 or TRBV12-4 and TRBJ2-1; tentative D call: TRBD2 (6 bases). Trimming took 5 bases from V and 12 from J, leaving 17 bases between them. This CDR3 comprises 13 residues. In DNA, the CDR3 is TGTGCCAGCAGTGAGAGACAACTCGGGGGGCAGTTCTTC. Translating it yields CASSERQLGGQFF.

This clonotype was counted between two and nine times. CDR3 sequence: CSALSGANTGELFF. DNA for the CDR3: TGCAGTGCTTTGTCGGGAGCCAACACCGGGGAGCTGTTTTTT. The chain combines TRBV20-1 with TRBJ2-2; the D gene is possibly TRBD2 (6 bases). The CDR3 covers 14 residues. CDR1 and CDR2 (germline): DFQATT, SNEGSKA (reference sequence). Trimming removed 5 bases from V and 2 bases from J, with 12 bases in between.

This chain uses TRBV7-2 with TRBJ2-7; TRBD2 is a possible D gene (5 bases). Trimming removed 6 bases at V and 3 bases at J, with 15 bases between. CDR1 and CDR2 from the germline V gene are SGHTA and FQGNSA. The CDR3 length is 14 residues. CDR3 nucleotides: TGTGCCAGCAGGTTATTTAGCGACAACTACGAGCAGTACTTC. It translates to CASRLFSDNYEQYF.

This chain joins TRBV20-1 and TRBJ2-5; 14 bases line up with TRBD2. This CDR3 contains 16 residues. Germline lookup yields CDR1 DFQATT and CDR2 SNEGSKA (reference sequence). V shed 5 bases, J shed 6 bases, and the junction held 11 bases outside the gene matches. The CDR3 nucleotides are TGCAGTGCTTTTAATTATGGGACTAGCGGGAGACAGACCCAGTACTTC. It translates to CSAFNYGTSGRQTQYF.

V gene TRBV5-4 combines with J gene TRBJ1-1, with TRBD1 matching over 8 bases. CDR1 is SGHNT and CDR2 is YYREEE in the germline V gene (reference sequence). The CDR3 spans 15 residues. V shed 0 bases, J shed 1 base, and the junction held 2 bases outside the gene matches. The chain's CDR3 is CASSLGDRWNTEAFF. In nucleotides, the CDR3 is TGTGCCAGCAGCTTGGGGGACAGGTGGAACACTGAAGCTTTCTTT. Based on the CDR3 plus reference TRBV5-4 and TRBJ1-1, the full variable domain is ETGVTQSPTHLIKTRGQQVTLRCSSQSGHNTVSWYQQALGQGPQFIFQYYREEENGRGNFPPRFSGLQFPNYSSELNVNALELDDSALYLCASSLGDRWNTEAFFGQGTRLTVV.

This clonotype was seen more than once but under ten times. J is TRBJ2-7 and V is TRBV5-1, with D perhaps given as TRBD1 or TRBD2 (5 bases each). CDR1 and CDR2 (germline): SGHRS, YFSETQ. With 2 bases removed from V and 4 bases from J, the gap between germline ends came to 16 bases. This CDR3 is built from 15 residues. CDR3 DNA: TGCGCCAGCAGCTTACTTCAGGGACGTGATTACGAGCAGTACTTC. Protein sequence: CASSLLQGRDYEQYF.

The chain recombines TRBV10-1 with TRBJ2-3, with 7 bases lining up with TRBD2. This CDR3 contains 17 residues. The V segment lost 5 bases and the J segment 1 base; nucleotides outside the gene matches: 12. Germline V gives CDR1 WNHNN, CDR2 SYGVQD (reference sequence). CDR3 DNA sequence: TGCGCCAGCAGTCTCCTTTGGCGGGGGAACCGCACAGATACGCAGTATTTT. Its translation: CASSLLWRGNRTDTQYF.